This entry is about one TCR beta chain. The antigen it recognizes is unknown. No qualities accompany the bases; no much larger clone lies one base away. This specimen belongs to a study of cytomegalovirus exposure and HLA in healthy donors (TCRdb year 2017). About the full investigation: According to an earlier analysis of 587 of the donors, some 180 million T cells yielded some 120 million unique TCR beta sequences and about 280 Gb of sequence data. Along with the roughly 670-subject first cohort, a separate validation cohort of over a hundred different subjects was used. Donor age, sex, ethnicity and CMV serostatus were collected together with the repertoire data. The study aimed to test whether signatures of past pathogen exposure could be identified by cataloging public T cell receptors. An early release that covered more than 550 HLA-typed donors contained around 300 gigabases of sequencing data and around 80 million unique TCR sequences. Several DR-DQ haplotypes were handled as single units for association and clustering, since linkage in the cohort was strong. Class I and class II HLA loci were covered by the typing at four-digit resolution. To study patterns of TCR occurrence, a later analysis re-analyzed previously published TCR beta repertoires from several hundred donors and added high-resolution HLA genotyping. A later genetic analysis took genome-wide SNP genotypes for about three fifths of the 666 donors and used that subset as a discovery cohort. The T cell repertoires of 666 subjects were profiled by immunosequencing and related to cytomegalovirus serostatus. All discovery cohort repertoires had been generated on a single sequencing platform. The later analysis used no new phenotypic data to find candidate immune exposures, relying instead on TCR beta sequences and their occurrence across donors. The study combined high-throughput TCR immunosequencing, statistical association of individual TCRs with disease status, and machine learning to predict cytomegalovirus infection status. The genetic ancestry cluster associated with self-reported Caucasian donors included 70% to 85% of the roughly 390 genotyped donors. The number of typed donors differed by locus: roughly 620-630 for A, B, C, DRB1 and DQB1; some 540 for DQA1; fewer than 610 for DPA1; and around 450 for DPB1. On average, roughly 250,000 unique TCR beta nucleotide sequences were sequenced per donor among a few hundred genotyped donors of the cohort, with roughly 20% of those sequences being non-productive. An earlier analysis of several hundred of the donors applied high-throughput TCR beta sequencing to assess whether each TCR beta V gene segment acted as functional or pseudogenic.

Taken from cysteine to phenylalanine, the CDR3 has 12 residues. Solely the CDR3 DNA is kept, with 36 bases framed from the first base. The cohort comprised under 700 healthy bone marrow donors. All cohort members were sampled while nominally healthy, although unrecorded immune exposures were likely present. The donor tested CMV seropositive, placing the donor among the 290 or so seropositive members of the cohort. Every donor gave a peripheral blood sample, and the peripheral blood mononuclear cells from that sample were used for TCR beta sequencing. The Qiagen DNeasy Blood Extraction Kit was used to extract genomic DNA from the blood cell samples. Library prep was done by the immunoSEQ multiplex PCR assay. For the multiplex PCR, a mixture combining 60 forward primers for TCR Vbeta segments and 13 reverse primers for TCR Jbeta segments was used. The CDR3 region of rearranged TCR beta genes was amplified from genomic DNA by a multiplex PCR assay. The amplified TCR beta libraries were sequenced on the Illumina HiSeq System as 87-base-pair reads. The published analysis was carried out like this. A later analysis counted approximately 84 million unique TCR beta chains across the 670 or so repertoires, and some 11 million of these chains were shared by at least two donors. A nearest-neighbor algorithm error-corrected the raw reads and collapsed the reads into unique sequences, merging closely related sequences to remove PCR and sequencing errors. To assign V, D and J gene segments, CDR3 sequences were aligned to IMGT reference sequences. For a sequence to be retained, at least a six-nucleotide match to both a V gene segment and a J gene segment was required. A rearrangement was called productive if the CDR3 had no stop codons and remained in frame with V and J, and every other rearrangement was called non-productive. Following IMGT convention, CDR3 was defined as the stretch from the second conserved V-encoded cysteine up to the conserved J-encoded phenylalanine. The earlier analysis of 587 of the donors excluded sequences that lacked an unambiguous match to a single V gene segment. An earlier analysis of some 610 of the donors called V segments functional above 56.7% productive rearrangements and segregating when the between-donor standard deviation exceeded 5%. A statistical classification framework was developed to diagnose cytomegalovirus status using the catalog of TCR beta chain sequences. V and J gene assignment, in a later analysis, came from comparing TCR nucleotide sequences with IMGT/GENE-DB human TR gene sequences. The TCRdist pipeline was used in a later analysis to assign CDR3 sequences and most-parsimonious VDJ recombination scenarios. In a later analysis, each TCR beta chain was defined by its CDR3 amino acid sequence together with its V-gene family, and reads lacking a unique V-gene family were excluded. To address suspected cross-contamination and a sequencing artifact, a later analysis removed around 600 highly shared, low-generation-probability nucleotide sequences. In a later analysis, a clonal expansion index for each public chain was calculated from normalized within-repertoire ranks of inferred template counts. A later analysis computed generation probabilities with a VDJ recombination model fitted to out-of-frame rearrangements, and checked the results against IGoR. A later analysis scored TCR-TCR, TCR-HLA and TCR-CMV co-occurrence with hypergeometric tests, applying a repertoire-size bias correction to TCR pairs. A later analysis estimated false discovery rates by permuting HLA or CMV assignments 20 times. In a later analysis, co-occurring TCRs were grouped using DBSCAN, and TCRdist sequence similarity was added for clustering within HLA-allele-positive subsets. Repertoires with fewer than 30,000 or more than 120,000 public chains were left out of co-occurrence clustering, as were about 5 repertoires with anomalous nucleotide sharing. Imported from immuneACCESS, the table was reduced by TCRdb to in-frame sequences with V and J called. These copies leave out some clones; in studies compared against another copy, an unresolved V gene accounts for under half, and the cause of the remainder is not known. Clone size and V and J calls were adopted from that table, with D and trimming inferred from the DNA. In this sample the table shows roughly 90,000 clones, around 78% of which occur a single time. About 4.5% of the sample is taken by the ten largest.

Overall study outcomes, separate from this receptor: While some public TCRs were present in many individuals, most TCR sequences turned up only very rarely across donors. Correlated functional status among segregating V segments might be attributable to linkage disequilibrium, but an unknown experimental factor could not be ruled out. According to the authors, the approach could potentially be generalized to other disease states and immunological phenotypes. Compared with the approximately 720-donor mean, donors in an Asian-associated ancestry cluster had fewer N-insertions in productive TCRs, according to a later genetic analysis. Compared with equally common non-associated chains, HLA-associated TCR beta chains in a later analysis were more clonally expanded and had lower generation probabilities. Because some donors lacked HLA typing at each locus, the association tests relied only on the typed subset. The study listed 150 to 200 TCR beta chains as associated with cytomegalovirus. In a later analysis, several top co-occurrence clusters were reported to appear linked to parvovirus B19, influenza, CMV and Epstein-Barr virus. A later genetic analysis associated a missense DCLRE1C variant with V-gene and J-gene trimming of TCR beta chains, and an independent cohort replicated the association. In a later analysis, TCR association rates were found to vary across HLA loci, with the most associated TCRs seen for DRB1 alleles and the fewest for HLA-C alleles. The 87-base-pair reads could not distinguish some IMGT-functional V segments, including TRBV6-2 and TRBV6-3, so those segments were excluded. The classifier was reported to diagnose cytomegalovirus status with high specificity and sensitivity in both the original and validation cohorts. The sequencing pipeline was judged likely to have produced a cluster of highly shared sequence variants as a technical artifact. Presence/absence analyses assumed roughly uniform sequencing depth across donors, an assumption that may not hold. In a later analysis, over 15,000 TCR beta sequences were associated with specific HLA alleles at a false discovery rate of 0.05. When HLA alleles, especially DR and DQ, strongly co-occurred, TCR associations were difficult to assign to individual alleles. A further reported finding was that TCR beta sequences accurately predicted the HLA-A and HLA-B alleles for most subjects in the first cohort. Only TCR beta chains were sequenced in this cohort, and the absence of alpha or paired-chain data limited detectable features. For the cohort, immune exposure information was limited to CMV serostatus. About 17 rarely observed V segments, including chromosome 9 orphons, were excluded from the earlier analysis of 550 to 700 of the donors because counts were too low. According to a later analysis, most CMV-associated TCR beta chains appeared to be HLA-restricted, and the HLA associations seemed to be driven largely by CMV exposure. A few of the identified cytomegalovirus-associated TCR beta chains were confirmed in vitro to be specific for cytomegalovirus antigens. In an earlier analysis of about 600 of the donors, most TCR beta V segments appeared in productive rearrangements about 87% or about 30% of the time, broadly matching IMGT annotations.

The chain links TRBV21-1 with TRBJ2-3; TRBD2 reflects the table's D call only, with no check against the DNA. TRBV21-1 constitutes a pseudogene. The specimen was PBMCs. This clonotype was obtained from a woman aged 40-49 years in good health and CMV-seropositive. The CDR3 region reads CASSNNTDTQYF. The sequence in DNA is TGTGCCAGCAGCAATAACACAGATACGCAGTATTTT.